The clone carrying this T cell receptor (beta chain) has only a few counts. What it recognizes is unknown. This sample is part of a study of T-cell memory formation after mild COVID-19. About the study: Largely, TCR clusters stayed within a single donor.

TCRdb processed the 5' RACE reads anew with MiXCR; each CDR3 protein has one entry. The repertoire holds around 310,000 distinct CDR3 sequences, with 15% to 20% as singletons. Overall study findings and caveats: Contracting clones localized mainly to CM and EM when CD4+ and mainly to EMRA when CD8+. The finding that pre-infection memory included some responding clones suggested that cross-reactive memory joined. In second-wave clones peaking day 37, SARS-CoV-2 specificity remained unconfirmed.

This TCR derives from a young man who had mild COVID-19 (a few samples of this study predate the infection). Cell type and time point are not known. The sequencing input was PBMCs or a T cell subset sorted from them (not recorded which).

For the CDR3, the DNA is TGTGCCAGCAGCTTAACAGGGGGGAGTGAGCAGTACTTC. This gives the protein CASSLTGGSEQYF. The chain combines TRBV7-6 with TRBJ2-7; TRBD1 agrees at 8 bases. The CDR3 extends over 13 amino acids. Germline V CDR1 and CDR2: SGHVS, FNYEAQ. V gave up 2 bases and J gave up 7 bases; unmatched junction bases: 4.